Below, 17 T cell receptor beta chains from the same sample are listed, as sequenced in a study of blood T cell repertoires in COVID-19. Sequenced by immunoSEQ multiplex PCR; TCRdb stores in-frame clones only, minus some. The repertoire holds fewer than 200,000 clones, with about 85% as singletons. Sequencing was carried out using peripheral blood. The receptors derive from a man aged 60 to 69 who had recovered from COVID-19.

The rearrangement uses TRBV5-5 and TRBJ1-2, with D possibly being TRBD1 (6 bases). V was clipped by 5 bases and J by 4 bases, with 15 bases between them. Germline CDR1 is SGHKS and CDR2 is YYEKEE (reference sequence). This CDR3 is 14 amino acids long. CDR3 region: CASRGEAGAYGYTF. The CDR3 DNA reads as TGTGCCAGCAGGGGGGAAGCAGGGGCCTATGGCTACACCTTC.

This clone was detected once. CDR3 bases: TGCGCCAGCAGTGGGCCGAAGGAGCGGTTCTACGAGCAGTACTTC. This translates into CASSGPKERFYEQYF. The rearrangement joins TRBV10-1 to TRBJ2-7; possibly TRBD2 for D (5 bases). This CDR3 has 15 amino acids. V shed 4 bases and J shed 3 bases, with 16 bases lying between them. Per the germline V gene, CDR1 is WNHNN and CDR2 is SYGVQD (reference sequence).

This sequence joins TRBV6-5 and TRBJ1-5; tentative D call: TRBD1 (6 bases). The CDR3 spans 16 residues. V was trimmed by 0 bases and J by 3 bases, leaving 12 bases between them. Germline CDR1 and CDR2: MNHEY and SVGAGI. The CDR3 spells CASSYSAGQSNQPQHF. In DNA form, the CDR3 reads TGTGCCAGCAGTTACTCGGCCGGACAGTCCAATCAGCCCCAGCATTTT.

CDR3 DNA: TGTGCCAGTAGTATGTTGAGCGGGACAGGGGGATCTGGCTACACCTTC. This sequence encodes CASSMLSGTGGSGYTF. V usage is TRBV19 and J usage is TRBJ1-2, with 11 nucleotides matching TRBD1. CDR1 and CDR2 (germline): LNHDA, SQIVND (reference sequence). The CDR3 is 16 amino acids. Trimming cost V 3 bases and J 7 bases; bases outside gene matches: 10.

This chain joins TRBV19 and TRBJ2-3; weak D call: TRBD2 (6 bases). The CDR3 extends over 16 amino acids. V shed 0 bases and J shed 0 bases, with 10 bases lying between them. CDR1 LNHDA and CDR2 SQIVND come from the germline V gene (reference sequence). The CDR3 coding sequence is TGTGCCAGTAGTATAGATATCAGCGGGAGCACAGATACGCAGTATTTT. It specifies CASSIDISGSTDTQYF.

The CDR3 loop is CASSPGQGMNEKLFF. The DNA for the CDR3 is TGTGCCAGCAGCCCCGGACAGGGGATGAATGAAAAACTGTTTTTT. This chain joins TRBV7-3 and TRBJ1-4; TRBD1 agrees at 9 bases. CDR3 length: 15 amino acids. J lost 5 bases, V lost 5 bases, and 6 bases had no gene match. Germline CDR1 SGHTA, CDR2 FQGTGA.

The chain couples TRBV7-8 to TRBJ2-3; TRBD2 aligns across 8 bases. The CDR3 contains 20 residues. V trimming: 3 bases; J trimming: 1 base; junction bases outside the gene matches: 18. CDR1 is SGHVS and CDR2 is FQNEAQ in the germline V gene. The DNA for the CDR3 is TGTGCCAGCAGCTTTAATCCGGGACTAGATAAGGGAAGAGGCACAGATACGCAGTATTTT. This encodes CASSFNPGLDKGRGTDTQYF.

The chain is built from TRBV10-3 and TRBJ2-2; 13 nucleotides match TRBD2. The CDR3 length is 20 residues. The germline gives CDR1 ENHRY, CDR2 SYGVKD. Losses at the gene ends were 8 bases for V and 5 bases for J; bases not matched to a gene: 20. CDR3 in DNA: TGTGCCATCCCCCATGTGAGGGGCACTAGCGGGGGGGCCCCGACCGGGGAGCTGTTTTTT. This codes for CAIPHVRGTSGGAPTGELFF.

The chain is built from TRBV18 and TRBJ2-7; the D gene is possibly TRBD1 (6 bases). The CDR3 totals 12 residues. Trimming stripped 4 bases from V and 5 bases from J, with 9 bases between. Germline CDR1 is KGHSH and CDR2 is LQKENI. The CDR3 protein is CASSHNRDEQYF. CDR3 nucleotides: TGTGCCAGCTCACACAACAGGGACGAGCAGTACTTC.

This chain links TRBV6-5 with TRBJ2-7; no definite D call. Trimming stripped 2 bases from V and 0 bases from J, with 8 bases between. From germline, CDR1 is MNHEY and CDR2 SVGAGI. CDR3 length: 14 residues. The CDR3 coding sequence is TGTGCCAGCAGTTACAATGGCAACTCCTACGAGCAGTACTTC. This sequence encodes CASSYNGNSYEQYF.

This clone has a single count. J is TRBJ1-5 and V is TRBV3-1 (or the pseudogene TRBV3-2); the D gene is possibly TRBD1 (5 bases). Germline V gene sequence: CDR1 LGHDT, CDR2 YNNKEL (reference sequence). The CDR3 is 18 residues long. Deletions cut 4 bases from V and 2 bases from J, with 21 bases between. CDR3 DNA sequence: TGTGCCAGCAGCCTTAGTTACACAGGAACGGTTGGCAATCAGCCCCAGCATTTT. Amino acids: CASSLSYTGTVGNQPQHF.

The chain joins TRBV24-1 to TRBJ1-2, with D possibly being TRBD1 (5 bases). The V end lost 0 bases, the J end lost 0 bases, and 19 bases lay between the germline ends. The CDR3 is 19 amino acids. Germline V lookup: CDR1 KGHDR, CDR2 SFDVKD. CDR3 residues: CATSDLRRRGPLANYGYTF. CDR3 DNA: TGTGCCACCAGTGATTTGCGACGTAGGGGTCCCCTTGCTAACTATGGCTACACCTTC.

This CDR3 is CAWNPGTGPGANVLTF. The CDR3, as DNA: TGTGCCTGGAACCCTGGGACAGGGCCTGGGGCCAACGTCCTGACTTTC. The V gene is TRBV30, the J gene TRBJ2-6; TRBD1 matches 9 bases. The germline gives CDR1 GTSNPN, CDR2 SVGIG (reference sequence). V shed 4 bases, J shed 2 bases, and the junction held 6 bases outside the gene matches. The CDR3 contains 16 residues. Complete variable domain (other parts from reference TRBV30 and TRBJ2-6): SQTIHQWPATLVQPVGSPLSLECTVEGTSNPNLYWYRQAAGRGLQLLFYSVGIGQISSEVPQNLSASRPQDRQFILSSKKLLLSDSGFYLCAWNPGTGPGANVLTFGAGSRLTVL.

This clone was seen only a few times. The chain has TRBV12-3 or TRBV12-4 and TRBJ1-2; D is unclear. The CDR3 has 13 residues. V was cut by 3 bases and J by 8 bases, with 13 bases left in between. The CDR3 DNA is TGTGCCAGCAGTTTGACGGAGTCCGAGGGCTACACCTTC. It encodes CASSLTESEGYTF.

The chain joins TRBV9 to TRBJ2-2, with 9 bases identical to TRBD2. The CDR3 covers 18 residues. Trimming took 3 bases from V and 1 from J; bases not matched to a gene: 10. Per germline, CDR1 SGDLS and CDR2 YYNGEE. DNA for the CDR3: TGTGCCAGCAGCGCCCAAGAGGGACTAGCAGGGAACACCGGGGAGCTGTTTTTT. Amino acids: CASSAQEGLAGNTGELFF.

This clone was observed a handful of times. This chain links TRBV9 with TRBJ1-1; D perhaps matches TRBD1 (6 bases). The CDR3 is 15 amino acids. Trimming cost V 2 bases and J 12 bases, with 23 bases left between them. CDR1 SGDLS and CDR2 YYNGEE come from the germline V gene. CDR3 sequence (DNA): TGTGCCAGCAGCGTTCGCGGTGGGGCAGGGGACGAAACTTTCTTT. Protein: CASSVRGGAGDETFF.

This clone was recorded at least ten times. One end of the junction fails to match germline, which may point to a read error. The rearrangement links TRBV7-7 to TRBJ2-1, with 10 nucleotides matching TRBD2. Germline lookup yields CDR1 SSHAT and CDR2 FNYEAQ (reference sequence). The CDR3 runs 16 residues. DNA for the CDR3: TGTGCTAGCAGCTCCCAAGCGACTAGCGGGTACAATGAGCAGTTCTTC. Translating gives CASSSQATSGYNEQFF.